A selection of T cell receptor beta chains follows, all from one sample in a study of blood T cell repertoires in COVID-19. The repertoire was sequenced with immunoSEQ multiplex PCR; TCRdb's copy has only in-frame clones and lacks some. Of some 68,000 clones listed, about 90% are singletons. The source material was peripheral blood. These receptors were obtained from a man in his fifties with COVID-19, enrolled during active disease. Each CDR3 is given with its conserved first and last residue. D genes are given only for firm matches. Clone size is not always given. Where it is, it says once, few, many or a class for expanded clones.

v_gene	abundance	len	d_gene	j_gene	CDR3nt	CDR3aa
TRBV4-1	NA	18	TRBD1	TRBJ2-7	TGCGCCAGCAGCCAAGCCTCGGGACAGGGGGGCGGGATCTACGAGCAGTACTTC	CASSQASGQGGGIYEQYF
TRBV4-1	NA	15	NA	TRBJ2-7	TGCGCCAGCAGCCTCCGGGGAGGGGACACCTACGAGCAGTACTTC	CASSLRGGDTYEQYF
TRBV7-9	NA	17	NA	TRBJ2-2	TGTGCCAGCAGCGCCCCTCTGGGGCAGGGGCGCACCGGGGAGCTGTTTTTT	CASSAPLGQGRTGELFF
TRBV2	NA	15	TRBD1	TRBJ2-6	TGTGCCAGCCAGGGGGACCTTGCTGGGGCCAACGTCCTGACTTTC	CASQGDLAGANVLTF
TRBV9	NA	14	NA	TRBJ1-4	TGTGCCAGCAGCGTAGGACAGGCAAATGAAAAACTGTTTTTT	CASSVGQANEKLFF
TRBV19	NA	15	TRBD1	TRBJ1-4	TGTGCCAGTAGTATAGGGGGACAGCCGAATGAAAAACTGTTTTTT	CASSIGGQPNEKLFF
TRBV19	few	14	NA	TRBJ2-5	TGTGCCAGTAGCTCCATCACAGCCTCGGGGGCCCAGTACTTC	CASSSITASGAQYF
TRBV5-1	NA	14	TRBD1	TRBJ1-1	TGCGCCAGCAGCGCGGGACAGGGTTTTACTGAAGCTTTCTTT	CASSAGQGFTEAFF
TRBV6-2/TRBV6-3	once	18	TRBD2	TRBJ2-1	TGTGCCAGCAGCCGACCCCCGGGACTAGCGAGCTCCTACAATGAGCAGTTCTTC	CASSRPPGLASSYNEQFF
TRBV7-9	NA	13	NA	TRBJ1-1	TGTGCCAGCAGCTTAGTGGGGACAAGGGAAGCTTTCTTT	CASSLVGTREAFF
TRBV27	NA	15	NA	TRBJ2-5	TGTGCCAGCAGTTTATCTCCAGGGCTTAGGGAGACCCAGTACTTC	CASSLSPGLRETQYF
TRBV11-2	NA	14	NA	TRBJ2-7	TGTGCCAGCAGCTTAGTTCACACCCCCTACGAGCAGTACTTC	CASSLVHTPYEQYF
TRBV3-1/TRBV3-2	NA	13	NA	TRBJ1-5	TGTGCCAGCAGCCGACAGGTCAATCAGCCCCAGCATTTT	CASSRQVNQPQHF
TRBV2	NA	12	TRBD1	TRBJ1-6	TGTGCCACCACAGGGGATAATTCACCCCTCCACTTT	CATTGDNSPLHF
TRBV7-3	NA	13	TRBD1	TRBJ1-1	TGTGCCAGCAGCCCGACAGGGGCTACTGAAGCTTTCTTT	CASSPTGATEAFF
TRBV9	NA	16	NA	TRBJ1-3	TGTGCCAGCAGCGTAGGGGGCACACCGTCATTAAACACCATATATTTT	CASSVGGTPSLNTIYF
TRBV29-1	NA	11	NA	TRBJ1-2	TGCAGCGTTGTACAGAACTATGGCTACACCTTC	CSVVQNYGYTF
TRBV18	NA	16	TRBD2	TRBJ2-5	TGTGCCAGCTCAGGGGGACTAGCGGGAGGCGAAGAGACCCAGTACTTC	CASSGGLAGGEETQYF
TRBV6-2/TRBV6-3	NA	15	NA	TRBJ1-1	TGTGCCAGCAGTTCCACCTACAGGGAGGGCGCTGAAGCTTTCTTT	CASSSTYREGAEAFF
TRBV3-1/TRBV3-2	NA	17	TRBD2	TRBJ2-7	TGTGCCAGCAGCCAAGTTAGCGGGACTAGGAGGGACTACGAGCAGTACTTC	CASSQVSGTRRDYEQYF
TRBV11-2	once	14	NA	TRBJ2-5	TGTGCCAGCAGCTCCGGGACTCTTGGAGAGACCCAGTACTTC	CASSSGTLGETQYF
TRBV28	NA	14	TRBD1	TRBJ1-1	TGTGCCAGCAGCGGACAGGATATGAACACTGAAGCTTTCTTT	CASSGQDMNTEAFF
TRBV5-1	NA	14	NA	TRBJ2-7	TGCGCCAGCAGCTTGGAAGGAGCGAGCTACGAGCAGTACTTC	CASSLEGASYEQYF
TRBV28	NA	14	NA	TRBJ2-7	TGTGCCAGCAGTTTAAGCTCAGGGTTCCACGAGCAGTACTTC	CASSLSSGFHEQYF
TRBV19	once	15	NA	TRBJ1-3	TGTGCCAGTAGCGCAACAGGGAACTCTGGAAACACCATATATTTT	CASSATGNSGNTIYF
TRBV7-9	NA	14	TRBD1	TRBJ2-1	TGTGCCAGCACCCTGGACAGGGTCTACAATGAGCAGTTCTTC	CASTLDRVYNEQFF
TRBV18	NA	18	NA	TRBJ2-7	TGTGCCAGCTCACCAAGCGCCCACACAGGGTCGAGCTCCTACGAGCAGTACTTC	CASSPSAHTGSSSYEQYF
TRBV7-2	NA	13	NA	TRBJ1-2	TGTGCCAGCAGCTTCGGGGGGGACTATGGCTACACCTTC	CASSFGGDYGYTF
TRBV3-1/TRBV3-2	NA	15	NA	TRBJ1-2	TGTGCCAGCAGCCCCTGGACGGGGGTGGGCTATGGCTACACCTTC	CASSPWTGVGYGYTF